This T cell receptor beta chain was obtained from a study of CD8 T cells in ankylosing spondylitis. Notes on the study in general: Within ankylosing spondylitis blood, a TCR beta motif made up of seven to nine highly homologous variants appeared to be characteristic. In reactive arthritis synovial fluid and blood, some motif variants had been reported before.

Each TCR beta library was made by quantitative 5'-RACE that incorporated molecular barcodes. TCRdb re-analysed the 5' RACE reads in MiXCR, keeping a single row per CDR3 protein. Of under 200,000 distinct CDR3 sequences in the sample, roughly 11% were seen once. The CDR3 is 13 amino acids. Trimming at V came to 5 bases and at J to 6 bases, leaving 6 bases not matched to a gene. Germline CDR1 reads SGHVS; CDR2 reads FNYEAQ. In regard to this clonotype: Its antigen is not known.

The source of this sequence is a male donor with ankylosing spondylitis or in good health (not recorded which). The chain couples TRBV7-6 to TRBJ2-7; 8 positions match TRBD1. Source material: blood, either unsorted or a sorted T cell fraction (not recorded which). The CDR3 here is CASSQTGEGEQYF. The CDR3, as DNA: TGTGCCAGCAGCCAGACAGGGGAAGGCGAGCAGTACTTC.